This record covers a single T cell receptor (beta chain). Its target is not known. The data originate from a study of identifying expanded T cells in peripheral blood. V lost 0 bases and J 0 bases, leaving 4 bases between the germline ends. Germline CDR1 SGDLS, CDR2 YYNGEE. The CDR3 sequence is 14 residues long. Collection occurred without any documented infections or immune events in donors. The method was immunoSEQ multiplex PCR; TCRdb's version includes in-frame clones alone and lacks a portion of them. This table holds roughly 100,000 clones, about 91% found once. Study results and limitations: Roughly 2-week clone count variance significantly increased as total template count grew. Technical replicates showed about 1.1 changed clones; two weeks 15 to 20; four weeks 19.

The V and J genes are TRBV9 and TRBJ1-3; D is uncertain. Sequenced: blood. The clonotype originates from a person aged 18 to 70 in good health. The CDR3 sequence is CASSVATSGNTIYF. The CDR3, as DNA: TGTGCCAGCAGCGTAGCCACCTCTGGAAACACCATATATTTT. Based on the CDR3 plus reference TRBV9 and TRBJ1-3, the full variable domain is DSGVTQTPKHLITATGQRVTLRCSPRSGDLSVYWYQQSLDQGLQFLIQYYNGEERAKGNILERFSAQQFPDLHSELNLSSLELGDSALYFCASSVATSGNTIYFGEGSWLTVV.